The 28 T cell receptor beta chains below were found in one sample sequenced in a study of cytomegalovirus exposure and HLA in healthy donors. The PCR made use of 60 Vbeta and 13 Jbeta primers. Some clones are missing from TCRdb's copy, which holds only in-frame ones; the method was immunoSEQ multiplex PCR. The data contain roughly 93,000 clones, 76% of them singletons. The material sequenced was PBMCs. The receptors here all came from a man in his forties or fifties in good health and CMV-seronegative.

The sample holds one count of this clone. The chain links TRBV5-8 to TRBJ2-1; D possibly corresponds to TRBD1 (5 bases). The CDR3 is 15 amino acids. With 1 base removed from V and 0 bases from J, the gap between germline ends came to 8 bases. Germline V CDR1 and CDR2: SGHTS, YDEGEE. The CDR3 here is CASSLRGSSYNEQFF. CDR3 sequence (DNA): TGTGCCAGCAGCTTGAGGGGTAGCTCCTACAATGAGCAGTTCTTC.

The chain joins TRBV7-3 to TRBJ2-1; maybe TRBD2 (5 bases). This CDR3 is 12 amino acids long. V was cut by 2 bases and J by 9 bases, with 8 bases left in between. Germline V gene lookup returns CDR1 SGHTA and CDR2 FQGTGA. The CDR3 DNA reads TGTGCCAGCAGCTTAGTACGGGGTGAGCAGTTCTTC. It translates to CASSLVRGEQFF.

CDR3 in DNA: TGTGCCAGCAACCCTGACAGTCCCTACGAGCAGTACTTC. Its translation: CASNPDSPYEQYF. V is TRBV28 and J is TRBJ2-7; D might be TRBD1 (5 bases). The V end lost 7 bases, the J end lost 2 bases, and 12 bases lay between the germline ends. The germline gives CDR1 MDHEN, CDR2 SYDVKM. The CDR3 is 13 residues long.

This sequence joins TRBV9 and TRBJ2-5, with 8 bases that match TRBD2. This CDR3 comprises 14 residues. Germline V gene data show CDR1 as SGDLS and CDR2 as YYNGEE. With V trimmed by 4 bases and J by 4 bases, 6 bases remained unmatched. For the CDR3, the DNA is TGTGCCAGCAGCACCCGGACTAGCCGAGAGACCCAGTACTTC. It yields the protein CASSTRTSRETQYF.

The chain joins TRBV4-3 to TRBJ1-6, with D possibly matching TRBD1 (5 bases). Germline loops: CDR1 LGHNA, CDR2 YSLEER. This CDR3 is built from 13 residues. The germline V and J ends were trimmed by 3 bases and 9 bases, with 9 bases remaining between them. Here the CDR3 DNA reads TGCGCCAGCAGCCAGACAGTCAGTTCACCCCTCCACTTT. It yields the protein CASSQTVSSPLHF.

The chain employs TRBV2 and TRBJ1-4; D is perhaps TRBD1 (6 bases). The CDR3 runs 15 residues. CDR1 and CDR2 from the germline V gene are SNHLY and FYNNEI. V lost 0 bases and J lost 9, with 14 bases in between. The CDR3 reads CASSEAQGSLQKLFF. The DNA of the CDR3 is TGTGCCAGCAGTGAAGCGCAGGGGAGTTTGCAAAAACTGTTTTTT.

The chain combines TRBV4-2 with TRBJ2-2; no definite D call. The V end was cut by 3 bases, the J end by 6 bases, with 5 bases between. This CDR3 is 12 amino acids long. Germline V gene data show CDR1 as LGHNA and CDR2 as YNFKEQ. The CDR3 DNA reads TGTGCCAGCAGCCATTCGTCCGGGGAGCTGTTTTTT. It encodes CASSHSSGELFF.

This chain links TRBV27 with TRBJ2-3; TRBD2 matches at 8 bases. CDR3 length equals 17 residues. Germline CDR1 reads MNHEY; CDR2 reads SMNVEV (reference sequence). Trimming at V came to 6 bases and at J to 0 bases, leaving 11 bases not matched to a gene. CDR3 residues: CASSQRASGLSTDTQYF. DNA for the CDR3: TGTGCCAGCAGCCAAAGGGCTAGCGGGTTGAGCACAGATACGCAGTATTTT.

This chain joins TRBV11-3 and TRBJ2-1; a possible D gene is TRBD2 (7 bases). Germline values: CDR1 SGHNT, CDR2 YENEEA. Trimming left V 1 base short and J 6 bases short, with 16 bases between. The CDR3 spans 16 residues. The CDR3 region is CASSLAIGGGGNEQFF. In DNA, the CDR3 is TGTGCCAGCAGCTTAGCGATTGGGGGAGGGGGCAATGAGCAGTTCTTC.

This clone was recorded a few times. The genes are TRBV6-1 and TRBJ2-1, with 10 bases fitting TRBD2. With 5 bases clipped from V and 2 bases from J, the junction kept 0 bases outside the gene matches. This CDR3 has 14 amino acids. Germline-derived CDR1 and CDR2 are MNHNS and SASEGT. The CDR3 sequence: CASSLAGAYNEQFF. The CDR3 DNA sequence: TGTGCCAGCAGTCTAGCGGGGGCCTACAATGAGCAGTTCTTC.

The CDR3 loop reads CASSAQAVVTGTLWGYTF. The CDR3, as DNA: TGTGCCAGCAGCGCGCAGGCCGTTGTGACAGGGACTCTTTGGGGCTACACCTTC. The V and J genes are TRBV7-8 and TRBJ1-2; 7 bases fit TRBD1. CDR1 is SGHVS, CDR2 FQNEAQ, per germline. V trimming: 5 bases; J trimming: 8 bases; junction bases outside the gene matches: 23. The CDR3 has 18 amino acids.

The V gene is TRBV19, the J gene TRBJ1-4; 7 nucleotides align to TRBD1. The trim removed 4 bases at V and 0 bases at J, leaving 2 bases unmatched. Germline V gene sequence: CDR1 LNHDA, CDR2 SQIVND (reference sequence). CDR3 length: 15 residues. The CDR3 DNA is TGTGCCAGTAGTAGACAGGGCACAACTAATGAAAAACTGTTTTTT. It specifies CASSRQGTTNEKLFF.

The rearrangement uses TRBV5-6 and TRBJ1-2; 11 nucleotides align to TRBD1. This CDR3 spans 18 amino acids. V was clipped by 4 bases and J by 4 bases; unmatched bases: 15. The V gene's germline CDR1 is SGHDT and CDR2 YYEEEE. The CDR3 DNA is TGTGCCAGCAGCAGCACCCGGACAGGGGGCGTTCGTCCCTATGGCTACACCTTC. Amino acids: CASSSTRTGGVRPYGYTF.

V and J are TRBV7-7 and TRBJ2-3; 11 bases align to TRBD2. Trimming cost V 1 base and J 2 bases; bases outside gene matches: 2. CDR1 is SSHAT and CDR2 is FNYEAQ in the germline V gene (reference sequence). The CDR3 consists of 16 residues. CDR3 DNA sequence: TGTGCCAGCAGCTTAGGACTAGCGGGGTCCACAGATACGCAGTATTTT. It specifies CASSLGLAGSTDTQYF.

This clone turned up a few times. The chain joins TRBV5-1 to TRBJ2-3; TRBD2 aligns across 9 bases. Germline assignment: CDR1 SGHRS and CDR2 YFSETQ. There are 16 residues in the CDR3. V shed 1 base and J 5 bases; nucleotides not matched to a gene: 8. The CDR3 spells CASSLIPSGGQDTQYF. The CDR3 DNA reads TGCGCCAGCAGCTTGATCCCAAGCGGGGGGCAAGATACGCAGTATTTT.

In this sample, this clone turned up once. The rearrangement uses TRBV9 and TRBJ2-2; no clear D gene. Germline CDR1 SGDLS, CDR2 YYNGEE. The CDR3 has 13 residues. The ends were cut back, 4 bases at V and 7 bases at J, with 11 bases in the middle. This CDR3 reads CASSQQRLGELFF. As DNA, the CDR3 is TGTGCCAGCAGCCAGCAGAGGCTCGGGGAGCTGTTTTTT.

This clone occurred a few times. The chain is built from TRBV6-1 and TRBJ2-3, with TRBD2 matching over 8 bases. The V and J ends lost 2 bases and 0 bases, in that order; junction bases with no gene match: 1. Germline CDR1 MNHNS, CDR2 SASEGT. This CDR3 spans 15 amino acids. CDR3 region: CASSELAGSTDTQYF. In DNA form, the CDR3 reads TGTGCCAGCAGTGAACTAGCGGGCAGCACAGATACGCAGTATTTT.

The chain recombines TRBV6-1 with TRBJ1-6, with D maybe TRBD1 (6 bases). The CDR3 sequence is 19 residues long. Trimming stripped 4 bases from V and 5 bases from J, with 24 bases between. Germline CDR1 reads MNHNS; CDR2 reads SASEGT. Here the CDR3 reads CASSGYLWTEKTNNSPLHF. The CDR3 nucleotides are TGTGCCAGCAGTGGCTACCTGTGGACAGAGAAGACCAATAATTCACCCCTCCACTTT.

The chain recombines TRBV5-1 with TRBJ1-2; 10 bases fit TRBD1. Germline CDR1 and CDR2: SGHRS and YFSETQ. Losses at the gene ends were 2 bases for V and 7 bases for J; bases not matched to a gene: 2. The CDR3 runs 13 residues. The CDR3: CASSFGTGVGYTF. CDR3 bases: TGCGCCAGCAGCTTCGGGACAGGGGTTGGCTACACCTTC.

The rearrangement links TRBV28 to TRBJ2-5; TRBD1 might be the D (5 bases). Germline loops: CDR1 MDHEN, CDR2 SYDVKM. This CDR3 contains 13 residues. V shed 7 bases and J shed 5 bases, with 14 bases lying between them. CDR3 in DNA: TGTGCCAGCACGCACCAGGGAACGGAGACCCAGTACTTC. The encoded protein is CASTHQGTETQYF.

This clone turned up a few times. The chain recombines TRBV30 with TRBJ1-6; the match to TRBD1 covers 9 bases. This CDR3 comprises 16 residues. Germline V gives CDR1 GTSNPN, CDR2 SVGIG (reference sequence). The J segment lost 9 bases and the V segment lost 5 bases, leaving 14 bases of the junction unmatched. The DNA for the CDR3 is TGTGCCTGGGTTAGGTACAGGGGGCTTGGAAGTTCACCCCTCCACTTT. Residues: CAWVRYRGLGSSPLHF.

This clone was picked up a small number of times. The DNA of the CDR3 is TGCGCCAGCAGCCAAGTAAACCTAGCTAGCACAGATACGCAGTATTTT. It is translated as CASSQVNLASTDTQYF. V gene TRBV4-1 combines with J gene TRBJ2-3; perhaps TRBD2 as D (5 bases). Germline-derived CDR1 and CDR2 are MGHRA and YSYEKL. Trimming stripped 1 base from V and 0 bases from J, with 11 bases between. This CDR3 is 16 amino acids long.

The chain is built from TRBV9 and TRBJ2-2; 9 bases map to TRBD1. The CDR3 spans 16 residues. With 0 bases clipped from V and 4 bases from J, the junction kept 4 bases outside the gene matches. From germline, CDR1 is SGDLS and CDR2 YYNGEE. CDR3 nucleotides: TGTGCCAGCAGCGTAGGGGGACAGGGAGGCACCGGGGAGCTGTTTTTT. This encodes CASSVGGQGGTGELFF.

J is TRBJ1-5 and V is TRBV5-8; the D is unclear. The CDR3 loop spans 16 amino acids. Trimming removed 4 bases at V and 8 bases at J, with 22 bases between. Per germline, CDR1 SGHTS and CDR2 YDEGEE. The DNA of the CDR3 is TGTGCCAGCAGCCCGGGTCTCGTAGGGCGCGGGGAGCCCCAGCATTTT. Translated, it gives CASSPGLVGRGEPQHF. Filled out from reference TRBV5-8 and TRBJ1-5, the complete variable domain reads EAGVTQSPTHLIKTRGQQATLRCSPISGHTSVYWYQQALGLGLQFLLWYDEGEERNRGNFPPRFSGRQFPNYSSELNVNALELEDSALYLCASSPGLVGRGEPQHFGDGTRLSIL.

The V call is TRBV4-2, the J call TRBJ1-2, with 8 positions matching TRBD1. V shed 2 bases, J shed 0 bases, and the junction held 2 bases outside the gene matches. This CDR3 comprises 15 residues. Germline V CDR1 and CDR2: LGHNA, YNFKEQ. This chain's CDR3 is CASSQNRGTNYGYTF. CDR3 coding DNA: TGTGCCAGCAGCCAAAACAGGGGGACTAACTATGGCTACACCTTC.

The chain employs TRBV19 and TRBJ2-7, with a weak D call TRBD1 (5 bases). Germline CDR1 and CDR2: LNHDA and SQIVND (reference sequence). The V and J ends lost 3 bases and 3 bases respectively, with 12 bases between them. The CDR3 extends over 14 amino acids. CDR3: CASSMEGAGYEQYF. CDR3 DNA sequence: TGTGCCAGTAGTATGGAAGGGGCAGGCTACGAGCAGTACTTC.

There are a few counts of this clone. The CDR3 DNA sequence: TGCGCCAGCAGCTTGGGTGGGACAGATAACACTGAAGCTTTCTTT. Translated, it gives CASSLGGTDNTEAFF. The chain carries TRBV5-1 and TRBJ1-1; 7 bases line up with TRBD1. Germline lookup yields CDR1 SGHRS and CDR2 YFSETQ. V was clipped by 0 bases and J by 2 bases; unmatched bases: 4. The CDR3 totals 15 residues.

This rearrangement joins TRBV9 to TRBJ1-2, with D unclear. Trimming cost V 0 bases and J 3 bases, with 12 bases left between them. The CDR3 is made up of 15 amino acids. Germline V gene lookup returns CDR1 SGDLS and CDR2 YYNGEE. The CDR3 loop reads CASSVAVGSHYGYTF. For the CDR3, the DNA is TGTGCCAGCAGCGTAGCTGTGGGCAGCCACTATGGCTACACCTTC. Filled out from reference TRBV9 and TRBJ1-2, the complete variable domain reads DSGVTQTPKHLITATGQRVTLRCSPRSGDLSVYWYQQSLDQGLQFLIQYYNGEERAKGNILERFSAQQFPDLHSELNLSSLELGDSALYFCASSVAVGSHYGYTFGSGTRLTVV.